This T cell receptor beta chain is drawn from a study of blood T cells in healthy people across ages. The trim removed 6 bases at V and 4 bases at J, leaving 5 bases unmatched. The CDR3 sequence is 13 residues long. A sample-barcoded 5' primer and a J-beta primer mix were used in a second PCR of roughly 7 to 11 cycles. TCRdb passed the 5' RACE reads through MiXCR, listing each CDR3 protein once. The table includes about 780,000 distinct CDR3 sequences, roughly 46% detected once. The V gene is TRBV12-3 or TRBV12-4, the J gene TRBJ1-1; 7 bases line up with TRBD1. Material for sequencing was blood. The sequence was obtained from an elderly man in good health. CDR3 nucleotide sequence: TGTGCCAGCAGGGGACAGCAGAGCACTGAAGCTTTCTTT. Translation: CASRGQQSTEAFF.